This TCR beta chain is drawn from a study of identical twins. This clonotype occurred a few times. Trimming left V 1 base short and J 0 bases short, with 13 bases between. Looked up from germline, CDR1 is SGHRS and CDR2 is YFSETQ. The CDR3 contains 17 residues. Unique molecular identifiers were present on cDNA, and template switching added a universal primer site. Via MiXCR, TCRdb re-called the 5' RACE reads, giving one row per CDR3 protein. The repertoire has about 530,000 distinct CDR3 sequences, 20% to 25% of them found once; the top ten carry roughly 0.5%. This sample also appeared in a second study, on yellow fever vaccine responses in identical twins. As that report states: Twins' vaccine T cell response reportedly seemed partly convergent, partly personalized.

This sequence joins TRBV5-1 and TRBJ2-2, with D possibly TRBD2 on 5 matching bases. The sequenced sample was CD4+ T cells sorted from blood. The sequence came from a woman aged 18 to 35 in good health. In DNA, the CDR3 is TGCGCCAGCAGCTTGTTGGCTAGCAGAACGAACACCGGGGAGCTGTTTTTT. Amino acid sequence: CASSLLASRTNTGELFF.